Listed here are 22 T cell receptor beta chains from one sample, sequenced in a study of blood T cell repertoires in COVID-19. Measured with immunoSEQ multiplex PCR; TCRdb has only the in-frame clones, and not every one. The profile shows 130,000 to 150,000 clones, just under 90% of them singletons. Source material: peripheral blood. All receptors derive from a woman in her thirties or forties with acute or convalescent COVID-19.

In DNA, the CDR3 is TGTGCCAGCTCAGCCGGACAGGGGTTGCCTGGAAACACCATATATTTT. Translated: CASSAGQGLPGNTIYF. This chain uses TRBV18 with TRBJ1-3; TRBD1 aligns across 9 bases. CDR3 length: 16 residues. Germline loops: CDR1 KGHSH, CDR2 LQKENI. V lost 5 bases to trimming and J lost 2 bases; unmatched junction nucleotides: 7.

The rearrangement joins TRBV14 to TRBJ2-1; 10 bases are a match to TRBD1. The CDR3 is 13 residues long. Per germline, CDR1 SGHDN and CDR2 FVKESK. With V trimmed by 10 bases and J by 4 bases, 4 bases remained unmatched. In DNA form, the CDR3 reads TGTGCCACAGGACAGGGGGGTTACAATGAGCAGTTCTTC. Translated: CATGQGGYNEQFF.

The chain links TRBV6-2 or TRBV6-3 to TRBJ1-2, with D unresolved. The CDR3 has 13 amino acids. Trimming shortened V by 4 bases and J by 4 bases, and 10 bases separated the two germline ends. Germline V gene lookup returns CDR1 MNHEY and CDR2 SVGEGT. The CDR3 sequence: CASSSMRAYGYTF. The CDR3 region has the DNA TGTGCCAGCAGTTCGATGCGGGCCTATGGCTACACCTTC.

The chain employs TRBV10-3 and TRBJ1-1; D gene unclear. Germline CDR1 is ENHRY and CDR2 is SYGVKD. Trimming shortened V by 2 bases and J by 13 bases, and 11 bases separated the two germline ends. This CDR3 contains 11 residues. In DNA form, the CDR3 reads TGTGCCATCAGTGAGGGCCAGGTCGTTTTCTTT. Its protein product is CAISEGQVVFF.

The chain links TRBV27 to TRBJ2-1; 11 bases are a match to TRBD2. This CDR3 has 16 residues. Unmatched junction bases numbered 14, after V lost 9 bases and J lost 7 bases. Germline V CDR1 and CDR2: MNHEY, SMNVEV (reference sequence). The DNA for the CDR3 is TGTGCCAGTGAGCAGGGACTTGGACTAGCGGGTAATGAGCAGTTCTTC. Translating it yields CASEQGLGLAGNEQFF.

The chain has TRBV27 and TRBJ1-5; D possibly corresponds to TRBD1 (5 bases). The CDR3 has 17 residues. Looked up from germline, CDR1 is MNHEY and CDR2 is SMNVEV (reference sequence). The V end lost 0 bases, the J end lost 1 base, and 13 bases lay between the germline ends. The DNA of the CDR3 is TGTGCCAGCAGTTTATCGGGCTGGGGGGGGAGCAATCAGCCCCAGCATTTT. This translates into CASSLSGWGGSNQPQHF.

This chain joins TRBV27 and TRBJ1-2; 12 bases map to TRBD1. The CDR3 sequence is 18 residues long. After removal of 4 bases from V and 1 base from J, the junction contained 10 bases not matched to a gene. Germline CDR1 MNHEY, CDR2 SMNVEV (reference sequence). Here the CDR3 DNA reads TGTGCCAGCAGTTCAACCGGGACAGGGGGCGCTTTTAACTATGGCTACACCTTC. Residues: CASSSTGTGGAFNYGYTF.

This clone appeared once. The J gene is TRBJ1-6, the V gene TRBV6-5; 10 bases fit TRBD1. Trimming removed 2 bases from V and 8 bases from J; junction bases left unmatched: 6. The CDR3 consists of 16 residues. Per the germline V gene, CDR1 is MNHEY and CDR2 is SVGAGI. The CDR3 DNA reads TGTGCCAGCAGTTACGGGACAGGGGAGGGTTATTCACCCCTCCACTTT. It encodes CASSYGTGEGYSPLHF.

This chain joins TRBV5-1 and TRBJ2-7; 8 nucleotides line up with TRBD1. V lost 3 bases to trimming and J lost 5 bases; unmatched junction nucleotides: 7. Germline assignment: CDR1 SGHRS and CDR2 YFSETQ. The CDR3 is made up of 14 amino acids. This CDR3 reads CASSSLTGANEQYF. The CDR3 nucleotides read TGCGCCAGCAGCTCCCTGACAGGGGCCAACGAGCAGTACTTC.

The chain links TRBV6-5 to TRBJ1-1; 9 bases map to TRBD1. Per the germline V gene, CDR1 is MNHEY and CDR2 is SVGAGI. Trimming cost V 7 bases and J 4 bases; bases outside gene matches: 7. There are 14 residues in the CDR3. The CDR3 DNA reads as TGTGCCAGCAACGGACAGGGGAGGGGCACTGAAGCTTTCTTT. Amino acid sequence: CASNGQGRGTEAFF.

This clone was found once. The gene calls are TRBV19 and TRBJ1-6; a possible D gene is TRBD1 (5 bases). Germline V gene data show CDR1 as LNHDA and CDR2 as SQIVND (reference sequence). Trimming removed 4 bases from V and 6 bases from J, with 13 bases in between. The CDR3 length is 15 residues. The CDR3 nucleotides are TGTGCCAGTAGTACCCTCGGGGGACCTAATTCACCCCTCCACTTT. It translates to CASSTLGGPNSPLHF.

This chain links TRBV27 with TRBJ1-4, with a tentative D call TRBD1 (6 bases). V shed 0 bases and J shed 8 bases, with 7 bases lying between them. This CDR3 has 13 residues. Germline values: CDR1 MNHEY, CDR2 SMNVEV (reference sequence). CDR3 sequence: CASSLSGGEKLFF. DNA of the CDR3: TGTGCCAGCAGTTTATCAGGGGGAGAAAAACTGTTTTTT.

This clone showed up just once. The chain employs TRBV7-9 and TRBJ2-2; D is perhaps TRBD2 (5 bases). Germline CDR1 and CDR2: SEHNR and FQNEAQ (reference sequence). Trimming stripped 5 bases from V and 7 bases from J, with 8 bases between. This CDR3 is built from 12 residues. The CDR3 region is CASSNGDGELFF. DNA of the CDR3: TGTGCCAGCAGCAACGGGGACGGGGAGCTGTTTTTT. Combining the CDR3 with reference TRBV7-9 and TRBJ2-2 gives the whole variable domain DTGVSQNPRHKITKRGQNVTFRCDPISEHNRLYWYRQTLGQGPEFLTYFQNEAQLEKSRLLSDRFSAERPKGSFSTLEIQRTEQGDSAMYLCASSNGDGELFFGEGSRLTVL.

This rearrangement joins TRBV2 to TRBJ2-1, with TRBD1 matching 7 bases. CDR1 is SNHLY and CDR2 is FYNNEI in the germline V gene. V was clipped by 6 bases and J by 0 bases; unmatched bases: 5. The CDR3 consists of 15 residues. In nucleotides, the CDR3 is TGTGCCAGCAGGGCGGACAGGTACTCCTACAATGAGCAGTTCTTC. This sequence encodes CASRADRYSYNEQFF. Using reference TRBV2 and TRBJ2-1 for the parts outside the CDR3, the full variable domain is EPEVTQTPSHQVTQMGQEVILRCVPISNHLYFYWYRQILGQKVEFLVSFYNNEISEKSEIFDDQFSVERPDGSNFTLKIRSTKLEDSAMYFCASRADRYSYNEQFFGPGTRLTVL.

The chain links TRBV4-1 to TRBJ1-4; D call uncertain. Germline CDR1 reads MGHRA; CDR2 reads YSYEKL. This CDR3 contains 17 residues. V was shortened by 0 bases and J by 5 bases, with 16 bases between the two germline ends. The CDR3 loop reads CASSQETGRRGNEKLFF. In DNA, the CDR3 is TGCGCCAGCAGCCAAGAGACGGGCCGGCGCGGGAATGAAAAACTGTTTTTT.

The chain recombines TRBV19 with TRBJ2-7; perhaps TRBD2 as D (6 bases). Trimming took 4 bases from V and 0 from J, leaving 16 bases between them. The CDR3 is 16 residues long. The germline V gene has CDR1 LNHDA and CDR2 SQIVND (reference sequence). The CDR3 reads CASSNRLVTNSYEQYF. In DNA, the CDR3 is TGTGCCAGTAGTAATAGACTAGTTACCAACTCCTACGAGCAGTACTTC.

The gene calls are TRBV4-3 and TRBJ2-1, with TRBD2 identical over 9 bases. Germline CDR1 reads LGHNA; CDR2 reads YSLEER. The CDR3 sequence is 15 residues long. V dropped 0 bases and J dropped 9; count of bases not matched to a gene: 6. In nucleotides, the CDR3 is TGCGCCAGCAGCCAAGATCCGGGACTAGCAGTTGAGCAGTTCTTC. Amino acid sequence: CASSQDPGLAVEQFF.

The chain joins TRBV30 to TRBJ1-1, with D perhaps TRBD1 (5 bases). Trimming removed 0 bases at V and 3 bases at J, with 11 bases between. Germline-derived CDR1 and CDR2 are GTSNPN and SVGIG (reference sequence). The CDR3 covers 14 residues. The CDR3 protein is CAWSVSQGDTEAFF. The CDR3 region has the DNA TGTGCCTGGAGTGTTTCGCAGGGTGACACTGAAGCTTTCTTT.

The V call is TRBV19, the J call TRBJ1-1, with D perhaps TRBD1 (6 bases). Between the trimmed V and J ends, which lost 6 bases and 7 bases, there was a span of 9 bases. This CDR3 has 11 residues. CDR1 is LNHDA and CDR2 is SQIVND in the germline V gene (reference sequence). The CDR3 nucleotides are TGTGCCAGTAGGGGGGCCCTTGAAGCTTTCTTT. Translation gives CASRGALEAFF.

This sequence joins TRBV5-4 and TRBJ2-7; 7 bases are a match to TRBD1. This CDR3 is built from 14 residues. Germline V gene data show CDR1 as SGHNT and CDR2 as YYREEE (reference sequence). J was trimmed by 5 bases and V by 5 bases; bases with no gene match: 10. CDR3 amino acids: CASSPTGKRNEQYF. CDR3 nucleotide sequence: TGTGCCAGCAGTCCGACAGGGAAGCGGAACGAGCAGTACTTC. Complete variable domain (other parts from reference TRBV5-4 and TRBJ2-7): ETGVTQSPTHLIKTRGQQVTLRCSSQSGHNTVSWYQQALGQGPQFIFQYYREEENGRGNFPPRFSGLQFPNYSSELNVNALELDDSALYLCASSPTGKRNEQYFGPGTRLTVT.

The chain links TRBV29-1 to TRBJ1-2; D unresolved. V was clipped by 4 bases and J by 0 bases, with 9 bases between them. CDR3 length: 13 residues. CDR1 SQVTM and CDR2 ANQGSEA come from the germline V gene. CDR3 amino acids: CSVVGGANYGYTF. DNA of the CDR3: TGCAGCGTTGTCGGCGGAGCTAACTATGGCTACACCTTC. Combining the CDR3 with reference TRBV29-1 and TRBJ1-2 gives the whole variable domain SAVISQKPSRDICQRGTSLTIQCQVDSQVTMMFWYRQQPGQSLTLIATANQGSEATYESGFVIDKFPISRPNLTFSTLTVSNMSPEDSSIYLCSVVGGANYGYTFGSGTRLTVV.

This clone has just one count. V is TRBV27 and J is TRBJ1-2; TRBD1 agrees at 11 bases. Looked up from germline, CDR1 is MNHEY and CDR2 is SMNVEV (reference sequence). Unmatched junction bases numbered 9, after V lost 5 bases and J lost 4 bases. The CDR3 is made up of 16 amino acids. DNA for the CDR3: TGTGCCAGCAGTCCCACGGACAGGGGGCGCTTCTATGGCTACACCTTC. This sequence encodes CASSPTDRGRFYGYTF.